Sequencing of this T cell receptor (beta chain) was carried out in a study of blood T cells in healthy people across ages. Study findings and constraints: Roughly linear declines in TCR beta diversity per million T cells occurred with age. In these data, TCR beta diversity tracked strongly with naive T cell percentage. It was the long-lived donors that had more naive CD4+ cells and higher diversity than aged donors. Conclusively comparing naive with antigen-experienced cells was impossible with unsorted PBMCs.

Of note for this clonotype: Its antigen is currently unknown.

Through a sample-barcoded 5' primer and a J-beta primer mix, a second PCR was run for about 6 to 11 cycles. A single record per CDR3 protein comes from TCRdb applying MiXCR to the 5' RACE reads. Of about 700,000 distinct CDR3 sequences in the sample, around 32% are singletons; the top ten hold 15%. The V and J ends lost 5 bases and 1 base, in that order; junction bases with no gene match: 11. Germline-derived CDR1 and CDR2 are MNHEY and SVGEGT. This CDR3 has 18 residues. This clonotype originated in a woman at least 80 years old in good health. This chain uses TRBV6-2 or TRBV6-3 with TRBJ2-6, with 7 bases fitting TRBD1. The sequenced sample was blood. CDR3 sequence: CASSGPGQISSGANVLTF. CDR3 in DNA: TGTGCCAGCAGTGGACCGGGACAGATATCGTCTGGGGCCAACGTCCTGACTTTC.